These 9 T cell receptor beta chains were sequenced from one sample in a study of human T cells and chemical hapten exposure. TCRdb reprocessed the RACE reads with MiXCR, giving one entry per CDR3 protein. Among some 360,000 distinct CDR3 sequences, less than 6.5% were seen once, and the ten largest hold just over 2.5%. Time point noted: pre-sensitization, week 0. Specified treatment: therapeutic diphenylcyclopropenone sensitization with weekly scalp DPC. The specimen comprised whole blood, sampled in connection with sensitization to the hapten diphenylcyclopropenone (DPC). These receptors were collected from a woman aged 50 to 60 with alopecia areata. Some clones in this sample may be carry-over from other donors' samples.

CDR3 in amino acids: CASRQGGAGRTDTQYF. The CDR3 region has the DNA TGTGCCAGCAGACAAGGGGGGGCTGGCCGCACAGATACGCAGTATTTT. The chain recombines TRBV11-2 with TRBJ2-3; weak D call: TRBD2 (7 bases). Trimming removed 6 bases from V and 1 base from J, with 17 bases in between. The length of the CDR3 is 16 residues. The germline V gene has CDR1 SGHAT and CDR2 FQNNGV.

This clonotype was observed at least ten times. The chain joins TRBV10-3 to TRBJ2-3; D not certain. Trimming cost V 4 bases and J 3 bases, with 8 bases left between them. The CDR3 runs to 13 residues. The germline V gene has CDR1 ENHRY and CDR2 SYGVKD. The CDR3 is CAISGALTDTQYF. The CDR3 DNA follows: TGTGCCATCAGTGGGGCCCTGACAGATACGCAGTATTTT.

The V gene is TRBV20-1, the J gene TRBJ1-2; no firm D call. V was cut by 2 bases and J by 8 bases, with 15 bases left in between. Germline assignment: CDR1 DFQATT and CDR2 SNEGSKA (reference sequence). This CDR3 has 13 residues. CDR3 loop: CSARLGPGVGYTF. In DNA form, the CDR3 reads TGCAGTGCTAGACTGGGCCCAGGTGTAGGCTACACCTTC.

At least ten counts were recorded for this clonotype. The chain couples TRBV12-3 or TRBV12-4 to TRBJ2-5, with 8 bases that match TRBD1. The CDR3 spans 15 residues. The V and J ends lost 2 bases and 5 bases, in that order; junction bases with no gene match: 7. The CDR3 here is CASSLPTGGGETQYF. In DNA, the CDR3 is TGTGCCAGCAGTTTACCCACAGGGGGAGGCGAGACCCAGTACTTC.

This clonotype was counted many times. The chain has TRBV2 and TRBJ2-1; 9 positions agree with TRBD2. The length of the CDR3 is 16 residues. Germline V gene data show CDR1 as SNHLY and CDR2 as FYNNEI. Trimming cost V 7 bases and J 0 bases; bases outside gene matches: 7. The CDR3 DNA reads TGTGCCAGCACCATCGATAGCGGGAGCTCCTACAATGAGCAGTTCTTC. Translation: CASTIDSGSSYNEQFF.

This clonotype was counted only a few times. V usage is TRBV27 and J usage is TRBJ1-6; 7 bases are a match to TRBD1. The germline V gene has CDR1 MNHEY and CDR2 SMNVEV (reference sequence). This CDR3 is 16 amino acids long. After removal of 5 bases from V and 7 bases from J, the junction contained 11 bases not matched to a gene. The CDR3: CASSALTGSENSPLHF. CDR3 bases: TGTGCCAGCAGTGCTCTGACAGGGTCGGAAAATTCACCCCTCCACTTT.

This clonotype was seen at least ten times. The chain employs TRBV5-5 and TRBJ2-1; 8 nucleotides align to TRBD2. This CDR3 is 17 amino acids long. The V segment lost 0 bases and the J segment 10 bases; nucleotides outside the gene matches: 15. Germline CDR1 reads SGHKS; CDR2 reads YYEKEE (reference sequence). The CDR3 here is CASSLARGGTPMAEQFF. In DNA, the CDR3 is TGTGCCAGCAGCTTGGCTCGGGGGGGCACCCCCATGGCCGAGCAGTTCTTC.

Many counts were recorded for this clonotype. This chain connects TRBV4-2 to TRBJ1-5, with unresolved D. Trimming cost V 0 bases and J 2 bases, with 11 bases left between them. Germline lookup yields CDR1 LGHNA and CDR2 YNFKEQ. The CDR3 spans 16 residues. For the CDR3, the DNA is TGTGCCAGCAGCCAAGAGTCAGTCTTGGGCAATCAGCCCCAGCATTTT. This gives the protein CASSQESVLGNQPQHF.

The chain combines TRBV24-1 with TRBJ1-5; D may be TRBD1 (5 bases). This CDR3 is 15 amino acids long. Germline assignment: CDR1 KGHDR and CDR2 SFDVKD. Trimming cost V 3 bases and J 3 bases, with 11 bases left between them. CDR3: CATSDGQGLNQPQHF. Written as DNA, the CDR3 is TGTGCCACCAGTGATGGGCAGGGCCTCAATCAGCCCCAGCATTTT.